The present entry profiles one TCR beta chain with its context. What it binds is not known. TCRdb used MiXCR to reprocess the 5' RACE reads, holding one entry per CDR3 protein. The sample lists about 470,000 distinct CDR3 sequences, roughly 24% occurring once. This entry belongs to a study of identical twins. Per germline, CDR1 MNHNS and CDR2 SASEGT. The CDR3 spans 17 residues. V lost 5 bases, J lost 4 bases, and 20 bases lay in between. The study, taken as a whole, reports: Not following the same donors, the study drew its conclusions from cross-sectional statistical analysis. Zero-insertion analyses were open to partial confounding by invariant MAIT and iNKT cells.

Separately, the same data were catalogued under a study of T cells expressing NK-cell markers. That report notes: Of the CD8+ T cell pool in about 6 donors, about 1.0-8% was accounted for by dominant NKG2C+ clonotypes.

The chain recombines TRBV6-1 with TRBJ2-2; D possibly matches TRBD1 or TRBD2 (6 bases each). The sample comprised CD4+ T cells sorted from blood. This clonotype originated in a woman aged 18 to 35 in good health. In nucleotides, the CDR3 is TGTGCCAGCAGTCGCACTCACCCCAGGGGAGGCACCGGGGAGCTGTTTTTT. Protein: CASSRTHPRGGTGELFF.